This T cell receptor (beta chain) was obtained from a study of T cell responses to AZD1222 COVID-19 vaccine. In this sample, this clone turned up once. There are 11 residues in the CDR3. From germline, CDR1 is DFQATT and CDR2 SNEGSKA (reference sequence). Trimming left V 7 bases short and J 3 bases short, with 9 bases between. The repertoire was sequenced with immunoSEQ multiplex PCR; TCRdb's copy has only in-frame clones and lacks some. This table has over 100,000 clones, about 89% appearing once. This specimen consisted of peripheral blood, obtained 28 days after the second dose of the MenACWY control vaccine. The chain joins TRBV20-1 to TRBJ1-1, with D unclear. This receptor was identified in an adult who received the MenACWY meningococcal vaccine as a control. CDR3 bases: TGCAGTGTTTGGGCAGACACTGAAGCTTTCTTT. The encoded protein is CSVWADTEAFF.